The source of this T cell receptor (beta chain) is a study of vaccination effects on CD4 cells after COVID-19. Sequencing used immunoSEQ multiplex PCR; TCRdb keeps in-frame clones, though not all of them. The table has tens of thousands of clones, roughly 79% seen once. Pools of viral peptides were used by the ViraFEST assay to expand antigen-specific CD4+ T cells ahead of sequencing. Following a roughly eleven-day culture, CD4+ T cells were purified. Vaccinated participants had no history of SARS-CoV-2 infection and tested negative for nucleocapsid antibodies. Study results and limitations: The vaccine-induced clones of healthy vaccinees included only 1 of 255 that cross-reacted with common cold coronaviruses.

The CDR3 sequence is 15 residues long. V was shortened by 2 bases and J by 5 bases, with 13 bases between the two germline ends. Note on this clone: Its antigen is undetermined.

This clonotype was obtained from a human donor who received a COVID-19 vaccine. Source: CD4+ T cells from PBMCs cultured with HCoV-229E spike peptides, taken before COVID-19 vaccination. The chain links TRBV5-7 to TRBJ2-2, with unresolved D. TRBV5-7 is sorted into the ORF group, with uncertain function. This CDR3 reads CASSLTDARTGELFF. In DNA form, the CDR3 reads TGTGCCAGCAGCTTAACGGATGCACGGACCGGGGAGCTGTTTTTT.